This T cell receptor (beta chain) emerged from a study of T cells expressing NK-cell markers. Background on the study: The TCR beta repertoires originated in sorted CD3+CD56+NKG2C+, CD3+CD56+NKG2C- and CD3+CD56-NKG2C+ T cells. Study-wide points: NKG2C+ dominant clonotypes from 5 to 7 donors made up about 1.0-7.5% of CD8+ T cells. In a handful of donors, dominant clonotypes made up about 25-60.1% of CD3+CD56-NKG2C+ cells.

This CDR3 contains 15 residues. A note on this clonotype: The antigen remains undetermined.

In generating TCR beta cDNA, 5'RACE template switching with UMIs was used. TCRdb re-called the 5' RACE reads, yielding one record per CDR3 amino acid sequence without DNA. The sample has around 380,000 distinct CDR3 sequences. What was sequenced was blood T cells: a sorted CD56 or NKG2C T cell subset, CD4+ or CD8+ T cells, or bulk PBMC T cells (not recorded which). The sequence was obtained from a woman aged 45-65 years in good health. This chain connects TRBV21-1 to TRBJ1-5; TCRdb proposes TRBD1, but this gene call is untestable without DNA. TRBV21-1 is recorded as a pseudogene. This CDR3 reads CASSPGTGDIQPQHF.